The following is a T cell receptor (beta chain) sequence with its context. The target antigen is unknown. The data originate from a study of cytomegalovirus exposure and HLA in healthy donors. Study observations and caveats: 15,000 to 20,000 TCR beta sequences were associated with HLA alleles at 0.05 false discovery rate in a later analysis. Presence/absence results assume similar sequencing depth per donor, which may not hold.

60 Vbeta and 13 Jbeta primers were used in PCR. TCRdb's copy holds only in-frame clones and misses some; the assay was immunoSEQ multiplex PCR. The table shows 140,000 or so clones, with roughly a tenth occurring only once. The germline gives CDR1 SEHNR, CDR2 FQNEAQ (reference sequence). V was shortened by 1 base and J by 6 bases, with 9 bases between the two germline ends. The CDR3 totals 13 residues. The sequenced sample was PBMCs. The rearrangement uses TRBV7-9 and TRBJ1-1, with D maybe TRBD1 (6 bases). The clonotype was recovered from a male donor in good health and CMV-seronegative. CDR3 nucleotide sequence: TGTGCCAGCAGCTTAGGGGACAACGCTGAAGCTTTCTTT. It yields the protein CASSLGDNAEAFF.